This T cell receptor beta chain comes out of a study of blood T cell repertoires in COVID-19. Assay: immunoSEQ multiplex PCR; the TCRdb copy retains only in-frame clones and omits some. The table records 270,000 or so clones, around 86% of them present only once. The ends lost 0 bases at V and 4 bases at J; junction bases unmatched: 8. The CDR3 runs 16 residues. CDR1 is MNHEY, CDR2 SVGAGI, per germline. Sample: peripheral blood. The source is a woman aged 40 to 50 who had recovered from COVID-19. J is TRBJ1-2 and V is TRBV6-5; 7 bases are a match to TRBD1. CDR3 loop: CASSYSGTVNLYGYTF. CDR3 nucleotide sequence: TGTGCCAGCAGTTACTCCGGGACAGTGAACCTCTATGGCTACACCTTC.